The 30 T cell receptor beta chains below were found in one sample sequenced in a study of regulatory T cells in long-lasting Graves disease. Time point of the sample: persistent/refractory GD, antithyroid drugs over 5 years with positive TRAb. Construction of the TCR library relied on RNA isolated from PBMCs. CDR3-region Arm-PCR and iRepertoire HTBI primers produced the TCR beta libraries. Via MiXCR, TCRdb re-called the multiplex PCR reads, giving one row per CDR3 protein. The data show roughly 490,000 distinct CDR3 sequences, 20% to 25% seen once. The sample consisted of peripheral blood mononuclear cells (PBMCs), taken when the disease was refractory, from a patient treated with antithyroid drugs. These receptors were taken from a female donor with Graves disease.

This clonotype came up many times. The chain recombines TRBV28 with TRBJ1-3; the D is unclear. Trimming pared 6 bases from V and 0 bases from J, leaving 9 bases between. The CDR3 is 14 residues long. Germline loops: CDR1 MDHEN, CDR2 SYDVKM. The CDR3 DNA reads as TGTGCCAGCAGCCTGAGTAACTCTGGAAACACCATATATTTT. Protein product: CASSLSNSGNTIYF.

The chain links TRBV19 to TRBJ2-2; the D gene is possibly TRBD2 (7 bases). Germline V CDR1 and CDR2: LNHDA, SQIVND (reference sequence). CDR3 length: 17 amino acids. Trimming removed 3 bases from V and 0 bases from J, with 14 bases in between. CDR3 nucleotide sequence: TGTGCCAGTAGTATCGGGGAGGGACACACGAACACCGGGGAGCTGTTTTTT. The encoded protein is CASSIGEGHTNTGELFF.

In regard to this clonotype: Just one base apart from a much larger clone, this may be a read error. For the CDR3, the DNA is TGCAGCGCCCTGGGGCTAGCCAAAAACACTCAGTACTTC. This codes for CSALGLAKNTQYF. The genes are TRBV29-1 and TRBJ2-4, with D tentatively TRBD1 or TRBD2 (5 bases each). Germline lookup yields CDR1 SQVTM and CDR2 ANQGSEA. This CDR3 has 13 amino acids.

The rearrangement links TRBV11-3 to TRBJ1-2, with 8 bases identical to TRBD1. CDR1 and CDR2 from the germline V gene are SGHNT and YENEEA. The junction had 15 bases not matched to a gene; V was cut back by 5 bases and J by 4 bases. This CDR3 comprises 17 residues. The CDR3 DNA reads as TGTGCCAGCAGCCCCACAGCAGGGGGCCGCGGGGGCTATGGCTACACCTTC. It is translated as CASSPTAGGRGGYGYTF.

This rearrangement joins TRBV15 to TRBJ1-5; 7 bases align to TRBD1. There are 14 residues in the CDR3. Germline CDR1 and CDR2: LNHNV and YYDKDF (reference sequence). The V gene end was trimmed by 5 bases and the J gene end by 10 bases; junction bases not matched to a gene: 11. CDR3 sequence (DNA): TGTGCCACCAGCTTCCGGGACAGCCTCTCCCCCCAGCATTTT. Protein product: CATSFRDSLSPQHF.

The V call is TRBV4-1, the J call TRBJ1-1, with D hard to call. Germline CDR1 MGHRA, CDR2 YSYEKL. V shed 1 base and J shed 6 bases, with 24 bases lying between them. The CDR3 runs 18 residues. CDR3 nucleotides: TGCGCCAGCAGCCAAGGGGCCTCGCGTGGCCCGGTGGGTTCTGAAGCTTTCTTT. Its protein is CASSQGASRGPVGSEAFF.

This clonotype was observed a handful of times. The J gene is TRBJ2-5, the V gene TRBV6-1; TRBD2 matches at 12 bases. Unmatched junction bases numbered 3, after V lost 6 bases and J lost 1 base. The CDR3 runs to 15 residues. The germline V gene encodes CDR1 MNHNS and CDR2 SASEGT. CDR3 in amino acids: CASRRLAGAQETQYF. The DNA for the CDR3 is TGTGCCAGCAGAAGACTAGCGGGGGCCCAAGAGACCCAGTACTTC.

This clonotype was detected a few times. The chain's CDR3 is CASSSLAGSYEQYF. The DNA for the CDR3 is TGTGCCAGCAGTTCACTAGCAGGATCCTACGAGCAGTACTTC. J is TRBJ2-7 and V is TRBV27, with D perhaps TRBD2 (6 bases). Germline V gene data show CDR1 as MNHEY and CDR2 as SMNVEV (reference sequence). Trimming took 4 bases from V and 1 from J, leaving 11 bases between them. This CDR3 contains 14 residues.

DNA for the CDR3: TGTGCCAGCAGCGAGACTAGCGGGGACGAGCAGTACTTC. This encodes CASSETSGDEQYF. The chain couples TRBV6-2 or TRBV6-3 to TRBJ2-7; TRBD2 aligns across 11 bases. The CDR3 sequence is 13 residues long. V trimming: 6 bases; J trimming: 5 bases; junction bases outside the gene matches: 3. CDR1 and CDR2 (germline): MNHEY, SVGEGT.

This clonotype came up many times. The chain is built from TRBV7-2 and TRBJ2-7, with D possibly being TRBD2 (5 bases). Deletions cut 5 bases from V and 3 bases from J, with 11 bases between. This CDR3 spans 13 amino acids. Germline loops: CDR1 SGHTA, CDR2 FQGNSA. CDR3 bases: TGTGCCAGCAGCCGGACGGGGAACTACGAGCAGTACTTC. Amino acid sequence: CASSRTGNYEQYF. Variable domain in full (rest from reference TRBV7-2 and TRBJ2-7): GAGVSQSPSNKVTEKGKDVELRCDPISGHTALYWYRQSLGQGLEFLIYFQGNSAPDKSGLPSDRFSAERTGGSVSTLTIQRTQQEDSAVYLCASSRTGNYEQYFGPGTRLTVT.

Many counts were recorded for this clonotype. The genes are TRBV20-1 and TRBJ2-5, with D perhaps being TRBD1 or TRBD2 (5 bases each). The ends were cut back, 3 bases at V and 3 bases at J, with 11 bases in the middle. The CDR3 spans 13 residues. Germline lookup yields CDR1 DFQATT and CDR2 SNEGSKA (reference sequence). The CDR3 nucleotides are TGCAGTGCTAGGCCGGGACCCGAAGAGACCCAGTACTTC. Translation gives CSARPGPEETQYF.

A remark on this clonotype: A much larger clone differs from this one at a single base, so this may be a read error. The chain couples TRBV12-5 to TRBJ2-7; D might be TRBD2 (7 bases). This CDR3 is 16 amino acids long. Germline V gives CDR1 LGHNT, CDR2 FRNRAP. DNA of the CDR3: TGTGCTAGGGGTTTTGTCTGTGCGGGGGCGACCTACGAGCAGTACTTC. Translating gives CARGFVCAGATYEQYF.

This clonotype was detected a few times. V gene TRBV5-6 combines with J gene TRBJ2-7; 8 positions match TRBD1. The CDR3 runs to 16 residues. Germline CDR1 is SGHDT and CDR2 is YYEEEE. V gave up 4 bases and J gave up 4 bases; unmatched junction bases: 13. CDR3 residues: CASSPTRTGYRYEQYF. The CDR3 nucleotides read TGTGCCAGCAGCCCGACGAGGACAGGGTATAGGTACGAGCAGTACTTC.

The gene calls are TRBV5-1 and TRBJ2-3; 9 bases map to TRBD1. This CDR3 region has 16 residues. The junction had 7 bases not matched to a gene; V was cut back by 2 bases and J by 3 bases. Per the germline V gene, CDR1 is SGHRS and CDR2 is YFSETQ. CDR3 region: CASSFVTGGMTDTQYF. CDR3 coding DNA: TGCGCCAGCAGCTTCGTGACAGGGGGTATGACAGATACGCAGTATTTT.

This clonotype has at least ten counts. The chain couples TRBV6-1 to TRBJ1-2, with D maybe TRBD1 (6 bases). Trimming pared 5 bases from V and 8 bases from J, leaving 15 bases between. Germline assignment: CDR1 MNHNS and CDR2 SASEGT. This CDR3 has 13 residues. CDR3 sequence (DNA): TGTGCCAGCAGTAGTCCGGGGGCGCGAGGCTACACCTTC. Translating it yields CASSSPGARGYTF.

The genes are TRBV5-8 and TRBJ2-7; D remains ambiguous. Trimming stripped 4 bases from V and 2 bases from J, with 16 bases between. The germline V gene encodes CDR1 SGHTS and CDR2 YDEGEE. The CDR3 is 15 amino acids. The CDR3 region has the DNA TGTGCCAGCAGCCAATATCGGCAGAGACCCTACGAGCAGTACTTC. Its protein product is CASSQYRQRPYEQYF.

The V call is TRBV2, the J call TRBJ1-1; 7 bases are a match to TRBD1. V gave up 8 bases and J gave up 3 bases; unmatched junction bases: 3. The CDR3 contains 12 residues. The germline CDR1 and CDR2 sequences are SNHLY and FYNNEI. In nucleotides, the CDR3 is TGTGCCAGCGGGACAGTTTACACTGAAGCTTTCTTT. It translates to CASGTVYTEAFF.

V usage is TRBV20-1 and J usage is TRBJ1-5; 9 nucleotides line up with TRBD1. From germline, CDR1 is DFQATT and CDR2 SNEGSKA (reference sequence). V dropped 4 bases and J dropped 7; count of bases not matched to a gene: 8. CDR3 size: 14 residues. CDR3 nucleotide sequence: TGCAGTGCTAAAACAGGGGGCGCCGGACAGCCCCAGCATTTT. This encodes CSAKTGGAGQPQHF.

This clonotype was seen a few times. The chain joins TRBV7-8 to TRBJ2-7; 7 bases are a match to TRBD2. V shed 2 bases, J shed 3 bases, and the junction held 4 bases outside the gene matches. This CDR3 is built from 14 residues. The germline V gene encodes CDR1 SGHVS and CDR2 FQNEAQ. The CDR3 here is CASSLMREIYEQYF. CDR3 bases: TGTGCCAGCAGCTTAATGCGGGAGATCTACGAGCAGTACTTC.

The table lists this clonotype with a few counts. The chain links TRBV24-1 to TRBJ2-7, with 9 nucleotides matching TRBD2. Trimming cost V 10 bases and J 2 bases; bases outside gene matches: 8. The germline V gene has CDR1 KGHDR and CDR2 SFDVKD. This CDR3 has 14 amino acids. CDR3 residues: CATTTSGAAYEQYF. DNA of the CDR3: TGTGCCACGACGACTAGCGGAGCCGCCTACGAGCAGTACTTC.

This clonotype was picked up many times. The chain links TRBV7-9 to TRBJ1-6; tentative D call: TRBD1 (5 bases). V was pared by 5 bases and J by 9 bases, with 8 bases between. The germline V gene encodes CDR1 SEHNR and CDR2 FQNEAQ (reference sequence). The length of the CDR3 is 12 residues. CDR3 nucleotides: TGTGCCAGCAGCCATGGGGGTTCACCCCTCCACTTT. Residues: CASSHGGSPLHF.

Details on this clonotype: A much larger clone sits a single nucleotide away, making a read error possible. The V gene is TRBV6-1, the J gene TRBJ2-5, with D maybe TRBD1 (6 bases). The V gene's germline CDR1 is MNHNS and CDR2 SASEGT. V lost 6 bases to trimming and J lost 10 bases, with 21 bases between them. The CDR3 sequence is 14 residues long. The CDR3 coding sequence is TGTGCCAGCAGCTCTACGGACAGTCAAGAGGGCCAGTACTTC. Translation gives CASSSTDSQEGQYF.

The rearrangement joins TRBV11-3 to TRBJ2-2; 8 nucleotides line up with TRBD2. The CDR3 consists of 14 residues. Trimming cost V 5 bases and J 7 bases; bases outside gene matches: 6. The germline V gene encodes CDR1 SGHNT and CDR2 YENEEA. CDR3 DNA sequence: TGTGCCAGCAGCATAGCGGGGTCTAGCGGGGAGCTGTTTTTT. Amino acid sequence: CASSIAGSSGELFF.

This clonotype occurred once. Given the absence of the conserved phenylalanine or tryptophan at the CDR3 end, a read error is likely. This rearrangement joins TRBV19 to TRBJ1-5, with D possibly being TRBD1 (5 bases). Germline V gene sequence: CDR1 LNHDA, CDR2 SQIVND (reference sequence). The CDR3 sequence is 15 residues long. Trimming shortened V by 9 bases and J by 7 bases, and 22 bases separated the two germline ends. CDR3 coding DNA: TGTGCCAGCAAGAAGGGCGGGACGGGCCGGCAGCCCCAGCATTCT. It is translated as CASKKGGTGRQPQHS.

At least ten counts were recorded for this clonotype. The chain uses TRBV2 and TRBJ2-7, with TRBD1 matching over 8 bases. J was trimmed by 6 bases and V by 6 bases; bases with no gene match: 4. The CDR3 has 12 residues. The V gene's germline CDR1 is SNHLY and CDR2 FYNNEI. DNA for the CDR3: TGTGCCAGCAGAACAGACAGGGGCGAGCAGTACTTC. Its protein product is CASRTDRGEQYF. Together with reference TRBV2 and TRBJ2-7, the CDR3 gives the full variable domain: EPEVTQTPSHQVTQMGQEVILRCVPISNHLYFYWYRQILGQKVEFLVSFYNNEISEKSEIFDDQFSVERPDGSNFTLKIRSTKLEDSAMYFCASRTDRGEQYFGPGTRLTVT.

This clonotype was picked up a small number of times. J is TRBJ2-3 and V is TRBV11-3; D is possibly TRBD1 or TRBD2 (5 bases each). The CDR3 is 17 residues long. Germline assignment: CDR1 SGHNT and CDR2 YENEEA. V lost 4 bases and J lost 1, with 18 bases in between. The chain's CDR3 is CASSSEDLRGGTDTQYF. The CDR3 DNA reads TGTGCCAGCAGCTCCGAGGACCTCCGGGGCGGCACAGATACGCAGTATTTT.

The chain joins TRBV4-1 to TRBJ2-7; D is unresolved. The germline CDR1 and CDR2 sequences are MGHRA and YSYEKL. CDR3 length equals 15 residues. Trimming left V 4 bases short and J 0 bases short, with 13 bases between. CDR3 in amino acids: CASSLLTDTSYEQYF. The CDR3 bases are TGCGCCAGCAGCCTCCTGACGGATACCTCCTACGAGCAGTACTTC.

There are many counts of this clonotype. This rearrangement joins TRBV19 to TRBJ1-5, with D possibly TRBD1 on 6 matching bases. This CDR3 spans 14 amino acids. Trimming shortened V by 6 bases and J by 5 bases, and 14 bases separated the two germline ends. The germline CDR1 and CDR2 sequences are LNHDA and SQIVND (reference sequence). CDR3 in DNA: TGTGCCAGTAGCCCCCACAGGGAAGATCAGCCCCAGCATTTT. This translates into CASSPHREDQPQHF.

This clonotype has a count of ten or more. The rearrangement links TRBV7-3 to TRBJ2-1, with 10 bases fitting TRBD2. Germline V gives CDR1 SGHTA, CDR2 FQGTGA. There are 18 residues in the CDR3. The trim removed 6 bases at V and 7 bases at J, leaving 18 bases unmatched. The CDR3 DNA follows: TGTGCCAGCAGTCCCCCTAGCGGGAGCGCGCCATCCGGTAATGAGCAGTTCTTC. Protein: CASSPPSGSAPSGNEQFF.

The CDR3 protein is CATARDSNIYEQYF. Written as DNA, the CDR3 is TGTGCCACCGCGAGGGACAGTAATATCTACGAGCAGTACTTC. The J gene is TRBJ2-7, the V gene TRBV10-3; TRBD1 matches at 7 bases. The CDR3 sequence is 14 residues long. V was clipped by 10 bases and J by 3 bases; unmatched bases: 12. The V gene's germline CDR1 is ENHRY and CDR2 SYGVKD.